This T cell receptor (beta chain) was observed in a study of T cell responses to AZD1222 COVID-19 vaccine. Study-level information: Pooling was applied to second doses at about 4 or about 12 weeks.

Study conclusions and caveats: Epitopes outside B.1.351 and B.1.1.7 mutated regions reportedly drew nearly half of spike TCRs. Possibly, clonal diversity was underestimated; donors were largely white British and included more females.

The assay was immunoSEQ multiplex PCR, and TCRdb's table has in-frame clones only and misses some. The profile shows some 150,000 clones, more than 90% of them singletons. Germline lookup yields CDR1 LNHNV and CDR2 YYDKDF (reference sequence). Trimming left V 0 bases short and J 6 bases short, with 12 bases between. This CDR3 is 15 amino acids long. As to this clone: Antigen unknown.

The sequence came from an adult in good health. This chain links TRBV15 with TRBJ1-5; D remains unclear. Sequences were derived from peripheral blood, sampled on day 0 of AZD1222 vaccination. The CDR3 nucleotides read TGTGCCACCAGCAGAGAGGTACAATTGGGTCAGCCCCAGCATTTT. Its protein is CATSREVQLGQPQHF.